A single sample is the source of the 18 T cell receptor beta chains below, sequenced in a study of shared clonotypes between healthy human individuals. The assay was immunoSEQ multiplex PCR, and TCRdb's table has in-frame clones only and misses some. In the table there are approximately 1.1 million clones, 70% to 80% of which are singletons. Specimen: memory CD4+ T cells from PBMCs. Described subset: CD45RA-negative fraction. The receptors originated from a man younger than 35 in good health. Some clones in this sample may be carry-over from other donors' samples.

V and J are TRBV27 and TRBJ2-7; TRBD2 aligns across 9 bases. Germline V gene data show CDR1 as MNHEY and CDR2 as SMNVEV (reference sequence). The V and J ends lost 7 bases and 7 bases, in that order; junction bases with no gene match: 17. The CDR3 sequence is 16 residues long. The DNA of the CDR3 is TGTGCCAGCAAAAGATCCCCTAGCGGGAATCGGCAAGAGCAGTACTTC. Its translation is CASKRSPSGNRQEQYF.

The chain is built from TRBV7-6 and TRBJ2-1; 8 bases are a match to TRBD2. V lost 5 bases, J lost 12 bases, and 18 bases stayed unmatched. There are 16 residues in the CDR3. Germline loops: CDR1 SGHVS, CDR2 FNYEAQ. The CDR3 DNA sequence: TGTGCCAGCAGCCAGGCGGGAGCGGGAGAATGGTATGGGCAGTTCTTC. This sequence encodes CASSQAGAGEWYGQFF.

V and J are TRBV28 and TRBJ1-3, with D uncertain. Trimming stripped 8 bases from V and 0 bases from J, with 14 bases between. This CDR3 is 15 amino acids long. Germline CDR1 is MDHEN and CDR2 is SYDVKM. The CDR3 DNA reads as TGTGCCAGCCGGCTGGACCCAAACTCTGGAAACACCATATATTTT. Translation: CASRLDPNSGNTIYF.

V gene TRBV6-5 combines with J gene TRBJ2-7; D is ambiguous. Germline assignment: CDR1 MNHEY and CDR2 SVGAGI. V lost 2 bases to trimming and J lost 0 bases, with 8 bases between them. This CDR3 spans 14 amino acids. CDR3 sequence (DNA): TGTGCCAGCAGTTACGTCAGGAGCTCCTACGAGCAGTACTTC. Encoded protein: CASSYVRSSYEQYF.

The chain recombines TRBV27 with TRBJ1-1; D is undetermined. Germline V gives CDR1 MNHEY, CDR2 SMNVEV (reference sequence). V lost 4 bases, J lost 6 bases, and 24 bases lay in between. The CDR3 runs to 17 residues. CDR3 protein: CASSSTGWYGGDAEAFF. In nucleotides, the CDR3 is TGTGCCAGCAGTTCCACGGGATGGTATGGAGGTGATGCTGAAGCTTTCTTT.

Turning to this clone: Other DNA sequences from this sample encode an identical CDR3 as well. CDR3 loop: CASSPDSSYEQYF. The DNA of the CDR3 is TGCGCCAGCAGTCCGGACAGCTCCTACGAGCAGTACTTC. The V and J genes are TRBV5-1 and TRBJ2-7; a possible D gene is TRBD1 (6 bases). Germline lookup yields CDR1 SGHRS and CDR2 YFSETQ. This CDR3 region has 13 residues. Trimming pared 5 bases from V and 0 bases from J, leaving 9 bases between.

This rearrangement joins TRBV28 to TRBJ1-5, with 12 bases fitting TRBD1. The CDR3 loop spans 16 amino acids. The V gene's germline CDR1 is MDHEN and CDR2 SYDVKM. The V gene end was trimmed by 5 bases and the J gene end by 0 bases; junction bases not matched to a gene: 2. CDR3 bases: TGTGCCAGCAGTGGGACAGGGGGCTCTAGCAATCAGCCCCAGCATTTT. This sequence encodes CASSGTGGSSNQPQHF.

V is TRBV7-3 and J is TRBJ2-3, with TRBD2 as a possible D gene (5 bases). The V and J ends lost 5 bases and 4 bases respectively, with 16 bases between them. The CDR3 is made up of 15 amino acids. Per germline, CDR1 SGHTA and CDR2 FQGTGA. The CDR3 DNA follows: TGTGCCAGCAGCCCCGGACTCTCCGGGGCAGATACGCAGTATTTT. Amino acid sequence: CASSPGLSGADTQYF.

This clone was counted ten times or more. This chain uses TRBV28 with TRBJ2-7; 11 nucleotides agree with TRBD2. V lost 9 bases and J lost 9; bases outside the gene matches: 10. The CDR3 is 13 amino acids. From germline, CDR1 is MDHEN and CDR2 SYDVKM. This chain's CDR3 is CASLAGGRAGQYF. The CDR3 region has the DNA TGTGCCAGTCTAGCGGGAGGACGGGCTGGGCAGTACTTC.

The rearrangement uses TRBV10-3 and TRBJ1-3, with 11 positions matching TRBD1. Germline V gene lookup returns CDR1 ENHRY and CDR2 SYGVKD. The junction had 1 base not matched to a gene; V was cut back by 6 bases and J by 3 bases. The CDR3 has 14 residues. The CDR3 DNA follows: TGTGCCATCAGGGGACAGGGGGATGGAAACACCATATATTTT. Its protein is CAIRGQGDGNTIYF.

This clone appeared a single time. CDR3: CASRKTPDTQYF. DNA for the CDR3: TGTGCCAGCAGGAAGACTCCGGACACGCAGTATTTT. The J gene is TRBJ2-3, the V gene TRBV6-5; D is unresolved. CDR3 length: 12 amino acids. The V and J ends lost 6 bases and 9 bases respectively, with 13 bases between them. Germline lookup yields CDR1 MNHEY and CDR2 SVGAGI.

V gene TRBV4-2 combines with J gene TRBJ1-1; TRBD1 might be the D (5 bases). The ends were cut back, 0 bases at V and 11 bases at J, with 19 bases in the middle. The germline V gene encodes CDR1 LGHNA and CDR2 YNFKEQ. The CDR3 is made up of 15 amino acids. The CDR3 protein is CASSQDYGEGQLAFF. In nucleotides, the CDR3 is TGTGCCAGCAGCCAAGATTACGGTGAGGGGCAGTTGGCTTTCTTT.

This chain connects TRBV20-1 to TRBJ2-1; TRBD1 is a possible D gene (5 bases). CDR1 is DFQATT and CDR2 is SNEGSKA in the germline V gene (reference sequence). The CDR3 length is 11 residues. V lost 6 bases and J 11 bases, leaving 14 bases between the germline ends. CDR3 DNA: TGCAGTGCGCCCCTAGGGGTGCAGCAGTTCTTC. This translates into CSAPLGVQQFF.

V gene TRBV18 combines with J gene TRBJ1-4; D unresolved. V lost 2 bases, J lost 3 bases, and 4 bases lay in between. CDR3 size: 13 residues. Germline CDR1 reads KGHSH; CDR2 reads LQKENI. The CDR3 DNA follows: TGTGCCAGCTCACCAGGGTCTAATGAAAAACTGTTTTTT. Its protein product is CASSPGSNEKLFF.

This clone was detected only a few times. This chain links TRBV30 with TRBJ2-3, with D perhaps TRBD1 (5 bases). The germline gives CDR1 GTSNPN, CDR2 SVGIG (reference sequence). The CDR3 sequence is 14 residues long. The V and J ends lost 2 bases and 4 bases respectively, with 13 bases between them. CDR3 coding DNA: TGTGCCTGGAGTATCGGACCCAGGGCAGATACGCAGTATTTT. This sequence encodes CAWSIGPRADTQYF.

V is TRBV5-1 and J is TRBJ2-7; no reliable D call. This CDR3 is 13 amino acids long. The V gene's germline CDR1 is SGHRS and CDR2 YFSETQ. The V gene lost 9 bases and the J gene lost 0 bases, with 13 bases spanning the gap. The CDR3 region is CATRPSSSYEQYF. The CDR3 coding sequence is TGCGCCACCAGACCGTCCTCCTCCTACGAGCAGTACTTC.

On this clone: A read error may produce the germline difference seen at one junction end. V gene TRBV5-4 combines with J gene TRBJ1-2; D unresolved. Germline lookup yields CDR1 SGHNT and CDR2 YYREEE (reference sequence). This CDR3 has 14 amino acids. The CDR3, as DNA: TGCGCCAGCAGCAACGATTTAGGAGTCTATGGCTACACCTTC. Translated, it gives CASSNDLGVYGYTF.

This rearrangement joins TRBV28 to TRBJ2-5; 8 nucleotides agree with TRBD2. The CDR3 is 15 residues long. Germline CDR1 and CDR2: MDHEN and SYDVKM. V lost 5 bases, J lost 4 bases, and 9 bases stayed unmatched. The CDR3 protein is CASSPSGGVRETQYF. The CDR3 DNA is TGTGCCAGCAGTCCATCCGGGGGGGTAAGAGAGACCCAGTACTTC.